The clone carrying this T cell receptor (beta chain) was detected ten times or more. Its antigen remains unidentified. This record comes from a study of blood T cells in healthy people across ages. Study details: Researchers report that template switching captured about one barcoded beta molecule per two T cells.

V lost 4 bases, J lost 2 bases, and 8 bases lay in between. Germline V gene data show CDR1 as MNHEY and CDR2 as SVGAGI. This CDR3 has 13 residues. Study-wide findings and caveats: Age showed a roughly linear inverse relationship with TCR beta diversity per million T cells.

The second PCR ran about 6 to 11 cycles with a sample-barcoded 5' primer and J-beta primers. TCRdb redid the calling of the 5' RACE reads with MiXCR, one entry per CDR3 protein. The table records about 780,000 distinct CDR3 sequences, under 30% of them present only once. This sample also belongs to another study, concerning T cells of mothers and their children. That report notes: Donation was provided by three healthy Caucasian mothers along with their six children. Every mother produced more than 9.5 million TCR beta CDR3 reads, whereas every child provided about 3 million.

This sequence originates from a boy between 10 and 17 years old in good health. Sample: blood. The chain combines TRBV6-5 with TRBJ2-5; possibly TRBD2 for D (6 bases). As DNA, the CDR3 is TGTGCCAGCAGTTTGACTAGTCAAGAGACCCAGTACTTC. This sequence encodes CASSLTSQETQYF.